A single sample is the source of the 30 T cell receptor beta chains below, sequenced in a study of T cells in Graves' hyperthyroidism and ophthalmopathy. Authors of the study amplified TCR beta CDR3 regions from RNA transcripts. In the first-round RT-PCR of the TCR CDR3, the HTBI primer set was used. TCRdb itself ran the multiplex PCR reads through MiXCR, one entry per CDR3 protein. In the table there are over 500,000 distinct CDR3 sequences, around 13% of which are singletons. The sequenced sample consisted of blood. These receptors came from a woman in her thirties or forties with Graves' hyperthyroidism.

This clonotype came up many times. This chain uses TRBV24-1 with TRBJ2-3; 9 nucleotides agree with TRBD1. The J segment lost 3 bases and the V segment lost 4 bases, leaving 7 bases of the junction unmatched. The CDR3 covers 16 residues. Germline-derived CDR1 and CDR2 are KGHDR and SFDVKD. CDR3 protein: CATSDDGTGRTDTQYF. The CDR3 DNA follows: TGTGCCACCAGTGACGATGGGACAGGGCGTACAGATACGCAGTATTTT.

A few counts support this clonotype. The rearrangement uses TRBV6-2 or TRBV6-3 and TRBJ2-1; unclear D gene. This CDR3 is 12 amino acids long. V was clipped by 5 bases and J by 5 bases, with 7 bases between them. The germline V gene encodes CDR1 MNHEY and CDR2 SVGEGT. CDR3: CASSLDNNEQFF. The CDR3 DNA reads TGTGCCAGCAGTCTCGACAACAATGAGCAGTTCTTC.

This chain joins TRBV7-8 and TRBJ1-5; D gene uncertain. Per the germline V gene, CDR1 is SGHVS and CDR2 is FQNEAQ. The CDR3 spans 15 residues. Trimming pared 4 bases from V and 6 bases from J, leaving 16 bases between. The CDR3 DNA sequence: TGTGCCAGCAGCTCTACAAGACTGGAGATTCAGCCCCAGCATTTT. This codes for CASSSTRLEIQPQHF.

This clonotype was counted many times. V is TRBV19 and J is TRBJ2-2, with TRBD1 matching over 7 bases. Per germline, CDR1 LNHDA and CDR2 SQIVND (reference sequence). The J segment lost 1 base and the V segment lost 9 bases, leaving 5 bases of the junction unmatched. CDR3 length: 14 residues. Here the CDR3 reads CASGRDRNTGELFF. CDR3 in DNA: TGTGCCAGCGGCCGGGACAGGAACACCGGGGAGCTGTTTTTT.

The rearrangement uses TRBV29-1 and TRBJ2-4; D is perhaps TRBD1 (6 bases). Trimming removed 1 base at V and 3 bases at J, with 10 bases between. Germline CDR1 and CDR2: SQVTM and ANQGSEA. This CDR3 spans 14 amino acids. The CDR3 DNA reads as TGCAGCGTTGAAGTTGGGGGCGGCAAAAACATTCAGTACTTC. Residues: CSVEVGGGKNIQYF.

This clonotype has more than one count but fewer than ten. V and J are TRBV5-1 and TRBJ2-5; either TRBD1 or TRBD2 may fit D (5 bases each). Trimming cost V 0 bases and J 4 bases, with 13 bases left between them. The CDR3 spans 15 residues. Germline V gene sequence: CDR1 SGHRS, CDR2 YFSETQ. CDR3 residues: CASSLARGQGETQYF. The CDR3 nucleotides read TGCGCCAGCAGCTTGGCTCGGGGCCAAGGAGAGACCCAGTACTTC.

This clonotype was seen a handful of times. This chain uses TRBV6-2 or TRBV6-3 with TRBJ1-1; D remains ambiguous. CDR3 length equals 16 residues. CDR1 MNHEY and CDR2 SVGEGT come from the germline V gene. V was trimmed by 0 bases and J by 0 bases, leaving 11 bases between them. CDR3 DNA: TGTGCCAGCAGTTACTCGGCAGGAGCCATGAACACTGAAGCTTTCTTT. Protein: CASSYSAGAMNTEAFF.

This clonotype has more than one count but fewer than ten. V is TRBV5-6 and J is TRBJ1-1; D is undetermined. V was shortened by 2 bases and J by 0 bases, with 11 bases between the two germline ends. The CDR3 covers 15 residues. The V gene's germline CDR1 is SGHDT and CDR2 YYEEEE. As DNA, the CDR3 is TGTGCCAGCAGCTTTTGGCAGCTAGTGAACACTGAAGCTTTCTTT. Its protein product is CASSFWQLVNTEAFF.

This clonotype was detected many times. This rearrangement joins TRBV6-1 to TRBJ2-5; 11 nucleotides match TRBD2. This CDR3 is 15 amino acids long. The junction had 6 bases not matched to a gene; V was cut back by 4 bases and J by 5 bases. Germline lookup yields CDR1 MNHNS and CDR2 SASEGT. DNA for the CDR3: TGTGCCAGCAGTGCTACTAGCGGGAGTATTGAGACCCAGTACTTC. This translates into CASSATSGSIETQYF.

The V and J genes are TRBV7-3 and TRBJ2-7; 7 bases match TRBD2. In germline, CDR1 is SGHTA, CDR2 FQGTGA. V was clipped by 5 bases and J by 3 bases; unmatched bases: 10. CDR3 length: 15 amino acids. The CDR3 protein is CASSPSGAAGYEQYF. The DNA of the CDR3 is TGTGCCAGCAGCCCGAGCGGGGCGGCCGGCTACGAGCAGTACTTC.

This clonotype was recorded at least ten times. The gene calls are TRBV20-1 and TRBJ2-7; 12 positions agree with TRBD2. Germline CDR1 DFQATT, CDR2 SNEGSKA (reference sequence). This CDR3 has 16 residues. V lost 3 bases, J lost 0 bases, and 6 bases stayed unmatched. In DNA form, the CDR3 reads TGCAGTGCTAGGGGAGGACTAGCGGGGTCCTCCTACGAGCAGTACTTC. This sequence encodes CSARGGLAGSSYEQYF.

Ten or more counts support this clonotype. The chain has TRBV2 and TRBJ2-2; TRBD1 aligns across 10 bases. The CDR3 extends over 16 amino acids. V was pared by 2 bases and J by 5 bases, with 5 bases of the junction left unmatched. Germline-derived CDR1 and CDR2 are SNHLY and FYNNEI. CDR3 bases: TGTGCCAGCAGTGAAACCCCGGGACAGGGGACCGGGGAGCTGTTTTTT. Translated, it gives CASSETPGQGTGELFF.

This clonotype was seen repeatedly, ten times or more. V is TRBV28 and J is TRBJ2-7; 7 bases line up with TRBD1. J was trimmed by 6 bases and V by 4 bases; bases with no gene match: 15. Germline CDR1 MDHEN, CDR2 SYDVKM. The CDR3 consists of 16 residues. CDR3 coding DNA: TGTGCCAGCAGTTCCACACAGGGGTTGAATCTCCTCGAGCAGTACTTC. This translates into CASSSTQGLNLLEQYF.

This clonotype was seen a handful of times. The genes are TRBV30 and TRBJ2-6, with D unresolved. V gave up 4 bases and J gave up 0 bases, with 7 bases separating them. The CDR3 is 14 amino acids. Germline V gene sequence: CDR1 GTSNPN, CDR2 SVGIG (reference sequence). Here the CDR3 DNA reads TGTGCCTGGACGCCGAGCTCTGGGGCCAACGTCCTGACTTTC. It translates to CAWTPSSGANVLTF.

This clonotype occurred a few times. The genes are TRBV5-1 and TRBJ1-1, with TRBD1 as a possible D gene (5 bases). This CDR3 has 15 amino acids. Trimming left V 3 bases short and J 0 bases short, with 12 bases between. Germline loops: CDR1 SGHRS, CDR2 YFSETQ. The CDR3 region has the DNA TGCGCCAGCAGCTATAGTCAGGGAGTGAACACTGAAGCTTTCTTT. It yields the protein CASSYSQGVNTEAFF. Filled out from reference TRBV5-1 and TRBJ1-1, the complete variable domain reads KAGVTQTPRYLIKTRGQQVTLSCSPISGHRSVSWYQQTPGQGLQFLFEYFSETQRNKGNFPGRFSGRQFSNSRSEMNVSTLELGDSALYLCASSYSQGVNTEAFFGQGTRLTVV.

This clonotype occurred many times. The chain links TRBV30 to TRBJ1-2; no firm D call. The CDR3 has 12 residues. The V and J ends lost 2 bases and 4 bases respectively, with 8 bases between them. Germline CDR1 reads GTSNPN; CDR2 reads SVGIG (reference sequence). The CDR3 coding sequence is TGTGCCTGGAGTTCAGCCTCCTATGGCTACACCTTC. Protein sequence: CAWSSASYGYTF.

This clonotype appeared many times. The CDR3 protein is CASSFRGPFMSPGTGELFF. CDR3 nucleotide sequence: TGTGCCAGCAGTTTTCGGGGACCCTTCATGTCTCCGGGGACCGGGGAGCTGTTTTTT. This rearrangement joins TRBV12-3 or TRBV12-4 to TRBJ2-2; the D gene could be TRBD1 or TRBD2 (5 bases each). Trimming removed 3 bases from V and 5 bases from J, with 25 bases in between. The CDR3 is made up of 19 amino acids.

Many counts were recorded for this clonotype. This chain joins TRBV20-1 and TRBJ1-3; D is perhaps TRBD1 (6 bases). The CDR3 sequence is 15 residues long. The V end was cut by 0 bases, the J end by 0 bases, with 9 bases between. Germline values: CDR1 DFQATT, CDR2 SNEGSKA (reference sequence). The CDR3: CSARDLRGSGNTIYF. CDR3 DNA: TGCAGTGCTAGAGATCTCAGGGGCTCTGGAAACACCATATATTTT.

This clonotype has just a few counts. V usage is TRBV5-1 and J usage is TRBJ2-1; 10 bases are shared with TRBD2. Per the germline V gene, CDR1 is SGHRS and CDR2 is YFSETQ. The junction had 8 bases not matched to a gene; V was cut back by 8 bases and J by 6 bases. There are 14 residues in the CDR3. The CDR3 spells CASASGRAANEQFF. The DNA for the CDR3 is TGCGCCAGTGCGAGCGGGAGGGCGGCCAATGAGCAGTTCTTC. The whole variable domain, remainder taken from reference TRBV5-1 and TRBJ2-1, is KAGVTQTPRYLIKTRGQQVTLSCSPISGHRSVSWYQQTPGQGLQFLFEYFSETQRNKGNFPGRFSGRQFSNSRSEMNVSTLELGDSALYLCASASGRAANEQFFGPGTRLTVL.

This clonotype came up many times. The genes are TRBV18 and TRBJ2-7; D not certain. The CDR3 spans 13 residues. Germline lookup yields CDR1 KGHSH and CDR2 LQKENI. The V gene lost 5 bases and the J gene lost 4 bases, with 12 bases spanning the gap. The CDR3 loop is CASSSIVGYEQYF. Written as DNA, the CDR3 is TGTGCCAGCTCAAGTATCGTAGGGTACGAGCAGTACTTC.

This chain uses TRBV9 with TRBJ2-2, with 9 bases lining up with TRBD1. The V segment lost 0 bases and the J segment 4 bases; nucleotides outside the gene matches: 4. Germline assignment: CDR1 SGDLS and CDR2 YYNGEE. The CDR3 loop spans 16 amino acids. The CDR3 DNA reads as TGTGCCAGCAGCGTAGATGGGACAGGGCTCACCGGGGAGCTGTTTTTT. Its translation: CASSVDGTGLTGELFF.

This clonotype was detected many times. The CDR3 reads CASSERSFGGMETQYF. DNA for the CDR3: TGTGCCAGCAGTGAAAGGAGCTTTGGCGGAATGGAGACCCAGTACTTC. V and J are TRBV2 and TRBJ2-5; D ambiguous. The CDR3 contains 16 residues. V lost 2 bases, J lost 5 bases, and 18 bases lay in between. Germline V lookup: CDR1 SNHLY, CDR2 FYNNEI.

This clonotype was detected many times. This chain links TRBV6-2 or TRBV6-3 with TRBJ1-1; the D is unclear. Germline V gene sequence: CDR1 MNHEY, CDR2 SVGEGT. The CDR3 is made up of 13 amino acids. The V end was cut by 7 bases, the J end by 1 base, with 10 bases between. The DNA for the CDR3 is TGTGCCAGCAACTCACCGGAGAACACTGAAGCTTTCTTT. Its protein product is CASNSPENTEAFF.

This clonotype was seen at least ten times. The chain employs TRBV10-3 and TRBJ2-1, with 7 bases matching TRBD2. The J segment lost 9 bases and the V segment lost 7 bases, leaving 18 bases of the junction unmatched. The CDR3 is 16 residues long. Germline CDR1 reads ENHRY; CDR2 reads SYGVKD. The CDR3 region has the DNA TGTGCCATCACCCCGGGGCTAGCGGCCTCAATTGGTGAGCAGTTCTTC. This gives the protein CAITPGLAASIGEQFF.

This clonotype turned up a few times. The CDR3 coding sequence is TGCGCCAGCAACCCTATTGCGGGAGCGAACACCGGGGAGCTGTTTTTT. This sequence encodes CASNPIAGANTGELFF. This rearrangement joins TRBV4-1 to TRBJ2-2; 7 nucleotides line up with TRBD2. J gave up 0 bases and V 7 bases, and 8 bases lay outside the gene matches. The CDR3 consists of 16 residues. Germline V gene sequence: CDR1 MGHRA, CDR2 YSYEKL.

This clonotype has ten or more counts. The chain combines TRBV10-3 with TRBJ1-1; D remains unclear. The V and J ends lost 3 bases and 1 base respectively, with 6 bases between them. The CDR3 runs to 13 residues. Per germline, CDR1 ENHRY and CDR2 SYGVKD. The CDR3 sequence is CAISDAQNTEAFF. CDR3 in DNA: TGTGCCATCAGTGATGCGCAGAACACTGAAGCTTTCTTT.

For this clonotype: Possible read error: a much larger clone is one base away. The CDR3 reads CASRTDYNSPLHF. CDR3 nucleotides: TGTGCCAGCAGGACGGATTATAATTCACCCCTCCACTTT. The V gene is TRBV12-3 or TRBV12-4, the J gene TRBJ1-6; D is ambiguous. Trimming left V 6 bases short and J 4 bases short, with 7 bases between. This CDR3 comprises 13 residues.

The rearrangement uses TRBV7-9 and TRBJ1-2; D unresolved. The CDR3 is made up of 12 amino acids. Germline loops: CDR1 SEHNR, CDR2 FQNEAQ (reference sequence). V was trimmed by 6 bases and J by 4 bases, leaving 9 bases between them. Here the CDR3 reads CASSISPYGYTF. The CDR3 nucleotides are TGTGCCAGCAGTATAAGTCCCTATGGCTACACCTTC.

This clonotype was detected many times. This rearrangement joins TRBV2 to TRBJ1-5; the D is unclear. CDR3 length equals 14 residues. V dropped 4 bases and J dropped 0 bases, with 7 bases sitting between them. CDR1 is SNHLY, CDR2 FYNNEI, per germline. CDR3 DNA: TGTGCCAGCAGTGCGCTTTCTAGCAATCAGCCCCAGCATTTT. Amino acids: CASSALSSNQPQHF.

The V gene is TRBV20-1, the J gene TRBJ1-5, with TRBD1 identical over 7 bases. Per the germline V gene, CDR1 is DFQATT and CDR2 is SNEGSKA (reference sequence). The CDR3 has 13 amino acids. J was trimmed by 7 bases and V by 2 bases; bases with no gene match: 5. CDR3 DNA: TGCAGTGCTAGAAAAGGGGGCGGACAGCCCCAGCATTTT. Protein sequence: CSARKGGGQPQHF.